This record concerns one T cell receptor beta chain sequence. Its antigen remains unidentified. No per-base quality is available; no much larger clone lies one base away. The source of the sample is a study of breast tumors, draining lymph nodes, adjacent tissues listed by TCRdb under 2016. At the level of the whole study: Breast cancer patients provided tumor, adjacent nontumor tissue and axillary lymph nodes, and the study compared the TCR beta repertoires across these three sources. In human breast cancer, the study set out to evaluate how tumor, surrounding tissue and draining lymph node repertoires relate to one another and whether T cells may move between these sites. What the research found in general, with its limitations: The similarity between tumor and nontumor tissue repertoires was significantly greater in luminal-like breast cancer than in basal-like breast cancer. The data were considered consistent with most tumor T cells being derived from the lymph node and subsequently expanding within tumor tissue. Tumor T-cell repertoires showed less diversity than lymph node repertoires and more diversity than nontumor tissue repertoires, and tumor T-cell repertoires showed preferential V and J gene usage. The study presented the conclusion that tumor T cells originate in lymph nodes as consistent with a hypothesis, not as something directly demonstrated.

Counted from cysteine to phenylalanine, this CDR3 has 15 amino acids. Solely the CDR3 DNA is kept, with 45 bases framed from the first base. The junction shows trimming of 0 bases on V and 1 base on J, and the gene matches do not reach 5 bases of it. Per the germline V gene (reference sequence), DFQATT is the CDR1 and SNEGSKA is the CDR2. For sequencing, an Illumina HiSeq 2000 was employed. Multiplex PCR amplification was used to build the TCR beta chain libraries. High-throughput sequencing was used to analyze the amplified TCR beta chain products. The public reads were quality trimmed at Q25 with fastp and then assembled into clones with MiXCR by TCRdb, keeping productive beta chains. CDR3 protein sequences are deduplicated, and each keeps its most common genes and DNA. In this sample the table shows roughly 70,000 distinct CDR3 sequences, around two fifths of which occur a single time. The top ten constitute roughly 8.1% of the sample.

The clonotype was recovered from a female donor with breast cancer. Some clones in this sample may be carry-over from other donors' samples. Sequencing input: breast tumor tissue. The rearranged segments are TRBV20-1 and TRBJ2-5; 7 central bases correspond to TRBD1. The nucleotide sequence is TGCAGTGCTAGAGATTCAGGGGGATTCCAAGAGACCCAGTACTTC. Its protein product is CSARDSGGFQETQYF.